This T cell receptor beta chain was captured by sequencing in a study of patients and donors after allogeneic stem cell transplantation. V gave up 10 bases and J gave up 1 base; unmatched junction bases: 9. Germline V lookup: CDR1 SNHLY, CDR2 FYNNEI. The CDR3 consists of 14 residues. One entry per CDR3 protein results from TCRdb running MiXCR on the RT-PCR reads. The sample has about 410,000 distinct CDR3 sequences; around 15% are singletons. The TCR originated in a human donor who was either an allogeneic HSCT recipient or a stem cell or donor lymphocyte infusion donor (not recorded which). It is not recorded whose cells these are; they may come from a transplant donor. Sequencing used blood, either unsorted or a sorted T cell fraction (not recorded which). The rearrangement links TRBV2 to TRBJ2-7; 8 positions agree with TRBD2. The CDR3 sequence is CATAIAGYSYEQYF. The CDR3 coding sequence is TGTGCCACAGCTATAGCGGGGTATTCCTACGAGCAGTACTTC. Together with reference TRBV2 and TRBJ2-7, the CDR3 gives the full variable domain: EPEVTQTPSHQVTQMGQEVILRCVPISNHLYFYWYRQILGQKVEFLVSFYNNEISEKSEIFDDQFSVERPDGSNFTLKIRSTKLEDSAMYFCATAIAGYSYEQYFGPGTRLTVT.